This is a list of T cell receptor beta chains from one sample in a study of cytomegalovirus exposure and HLA in healthy donors. The method was immunoSEQ multiplex PCR; TCRdb's version includes in-frame clones alone and lacks a portion of them. Of some 98,000 clones in the sample, roughly 70% were seen once. Sequencing input: PBMCs. The receptors were gathered from a middle-aged man in good health and CMV-seronegative. Both conserved end residues are part of each CDR3.

v_call cdr3_aa
TRBV29-1 CSGKTSYGYNEQFF
TRBV11-2 CASSLGAGELRRQYF
TRBV7-9 CSSRGGAGTFF
TRBV11-2 CASSLGTGGIDGYTF
TRBV20-1 CSAASVYGYTF
TRBV21-1 CASSKNKTVPSEQYF
TRBV27 CASSLSSGGAGDTQYF
TRBV10-3 CAISPGLSQETQYF
TRBV19 CASSLQTGAGPQHF
TRBV4-1 CASSPSSGVSSYNEQFF
TRBV29-1 CSVEDGNRPTAKQFF
TRBV28 CASSFSTAGDLNQPQHF
TRBV28 CASSQLAGGRNTQYF
TRBV5-1 CASSLDLRQTEAFF
TRBV4-1 CASSNSAGTSYEQYF
TRBV27 CASSSLTTAANYGYTF
TRBV10-3 CAIRPRQQSTDTQYF
TRBV4-3 CASSQGLAGGPGIQYF
TRBV28 CASSLTGLAGGNEQFF
TRBV7-3 CASSLSGTSYEQYF
TRBV2 CASRFLTSFGENEQFF
TRBV6-5 CASSYGPGSGANVLTF